The 5 T cell receptor beta chains reported below all come from one sample, sequenced in a study of response to subunit inactivated influenza vaccine. TCRdb independently ran MiXCR on the RT-PCR reads; one entry per CDR3 protein. The profile shows roughly 630,000 distinct CDR3 sequences, 12% to 15% of them singletons. This specimen was PBMCs from blood, taken around two weeks before vaccination. All receptors come from a man in his forties or fifties who received an inactivated influenza vaccine.

Only a few counts were recorded for this clonotype. The chain employs TRBV7-9 and TRBJ2-3; D gene unclear. Between the trimmed V and J ends, which lost 5 bases and 6 bases, there was a span of 9 bases. Germline values: CDR1 SEHNR, CDR2 FQNEAQ (reference sequence). The CDR3 spans 12 residues. The CDR3 loop is CASSPWGDTQYF. The CDR3 bases are TGTGCCAGCAGCCCCTGGGGTGATACGCAGTATTTT.

In its sample, this clonotype was seen a few times. The chain combines TRBV5-1 with TRBJ2-5; D possibly corresponds to TRBD1 (6 bases). The germline V and J ends were trimmed by 6 bases and 4 bases, with 16 bases remaining between them. Germline loops: CDR1 SGHRS, CDR2 YFSETQ. The CDR3 sequence is 14 residues long. Written as DNA, the CDR3 is TGCGCCAGCACCCTACAGGGTGGACGAGAGACCCAGTACTTC. Encoded protein: CASTLQGGRETQYF.

The chain employs TRBV19 and TRBJ2-6; D remains unclear. CDR1 and CDR2 (germline): LNHDA, SQIVND (reference sequence). Trimming cost V 5 bases and J 0 bases, with 11 bases left between them. The length of the CDR3 is 16 residues. For the CDR3, the DNA is TGTGCCAGTAGTTCATTGATGGTCTCTGGGGCCAACGTCCTGACTTTC. Its translation is CASSSLMVSGANVLTF.

This sequence joins TRBV7-2 and TRBJ2-3, with TRBD2 matching 7 bases. The CDR3 has 12 residues. V lost 6 bases to trimming and J lost 14 bases; unmatched junction nucleotides: 11. In germline, CDR1 is SGHTA, CDR2 FQGNSA. The CDR3 DNA is TGTGCCAGCAGTTCATACGGGGGGTTAGTGTATTTT. Protein sequence: CASSSYGGLVYF.

This clonotype was seen only a few times. The rearrangement joins TRBV28 to TRBJ1-1; D is unclear. Trimming removed 7 bases from V and 3 bases from J, with 21 bases in between. Germline V CDR1 and CDR2: MDHEN, SYDVKM. The CDR3 totals 16 residues. As DNA, the CDR3 is TGTGCCAGCAAACTAACGGGCCGCCGTTGGGACACTGAAGCTTTCTTT. Translated, it gives CASKLTGRRWDTEAFF.